The 18 T cell receptor beta chains given below trace back to one sample, sequenced in a study of quantifying T cell responses using KT2 cells. As for the study in general: cDNA was made from DNase-treated RNA using alpha and beta constant primers.

Each cDNA got a UMI-containing oligo ligated at its 3' end. The first PCR ran about 4 cycles with an equimolar RC1.1 and RC1.2 beta primer mix. TCRdb processed the UMI-ligation and nested PCR reads anew with MiXCR; each CDR3 protein has one entry. There are over 25,000 distinct CDR3 sequences in the sample; about a tenth occur only once, and roughly 10% lies in the top ten. The specimen was PBMCs spiked with cells of the T cell clone KT2. Receptors were obtained from a human donor.

This clonotype showed up many times. The chain links TRBV5-1 to TRBJ1-4; weak D call: TRBD1 (5 bases). V gave up 4 bases and J gave up 4 bases, with 14 bases separating them. This CDR3 region has 15 residues. Germline V CDR1 and CDR2: SGHRS, YFSETQ. This chain's CDR3 is CASSNPGRVNEKLFF. DNA of the CDR3: TGCGCCAGCAGCAATCCGGGACGGGTTAATGAAAAACTGTTTTTT.

The chain joins TRBV7-2 to TRBJ2-3, with D hard to call. The V gene lost 5 bases and the J gene lost 5 bases, with 8 bases spanning the gap. CDR1 is SGHTA and CDR2 is FQGNSA in the germline V gene. The CDR3 totals 12 residues. The CDR3 region is CASSTYVDTQYF. The CDR3 region has the DNA TGTGCCAGCAGCACTTACGTAGATACGCAGTATTTT.

This clonotype was seen repeatedly, ten times or more. The chain employs TRBV12-3 or TRBV12-4 and TRBJ2-7; D may be TRBD1 (5 bases). V was trimmed by 2 bases and J by 9 bases, leaving 17 bases between them. The CDR3 is 14 amino acids. The CDR3 DNA reads as TGTGCCAGCAGTTTATCAGGGAATCTGCGAACGCAGTACTTC. Encoded protein: CASSLSGNLRTQYF.

V is TRBV7-9 and J is TRBJ1-2; perhaps TRBD1 as D (6 bases). This CDR3 region has 18 residues. Germline CDR1 SEHNR, CDR2 FQNEAQ (reference sequence). The ends were cut back, 0 bases at V and 5 bases at J, with 22 bases in the middle. The CDR3 here is CASSLALTREKGEYGYTF. DNA for the CDR3: TGTGCCAGCAGCTTAGCGCTAACCAGGGAAAAGGGGGAATATGGCTACACCTTC.

This rearrangement joins TRBV11-2 to TRBJ2-5; no definite D call. Trimming removed 8 bases from V and 1 base from J, with 5 bases in between. In germline, CDR1 is SGHAT, CDR2 FQNNGV. The CDR3 extends over 11 amino acids. CDR3 loop: CASGVQETQYF. The CDR3 DNA is TGTGCCAGCGGGGTCCAAGAGACCCAGTACTTC.

There are many counts of this clonotype. The chain is built from TRBV5-1 and TRBJ2-2, with 9 bases fitting TRBD1. The V gene's germline CDR1 is SGHRS and CDR2 YFSETQ. V was pared by 0 bases and J by 5 bases, with 2 bases of the junction left unmatched. The CDR3 is 15 residues long. The DNA of the CDR3 is TGCGCCAGCAGCTTGGATGGGACAGGGACCGGGGAGCTGTTTTTT. Translated, it gives CASSLDGTGTGELFF.

This clonotype was seen more than once but under ten times. The chain carries TRBV12-3 or TRBV12-4 and TRBJ1-4, with no clear D. The CDR3 has 14 amino acids. V was clipped by 0 bases and J by 8 bases, with 10 bases between them. CDR3 region: CASSLAEEGEKLFF. Written as DNA, the CDR3 is TGTGCCAGCAGTTTAGCAGAAGAAGGGGAAAAACTGTTTTTT.

This clonotype was recorded a few times. The genes are TRBV12-3 or TRBV12-4 and TRBJ2-3, with 9 bases that match TRBD2. With V trimmed by 3 bases and J by 4 bases, 5 bases remained unmatched. The CDR3 is made up of 15 amino acids. For the CDR3, the DNA is TGTGCCAGCAGTTTTAACGTAGCGGGAGCAGATACGCAGTATTTT. Protein sequence: CASSFNVAGADTQYF.

This clonotype was seen many times. V usage is TRBV12-3 or TRBV12-4 and J usage is TRBJ2-7; 7 positions match TRBD1. The CDR3 contains 13 residues. J was trimmed by 1 base and V by 6 bases; bases with no gene match: 3. CDR3 protein: CASSNRGSYEQYF. As DNA, the CDR3 is TGTGCCAGCAGCAACAGGGGTTCCTACGAGCAGTACTTC.

This clonotype was recorded many times. The chain combines TRBV6-5 with TRBJ2-5, with D possibly matching TRBD1 (6 bases). V lost 3 bases, J lost 4 bases, and 12 bases lay in between. This CDR3 has 14 amino acids. Germline V gene lookup returns CDR1 MNHEY and CDR2 SVGAGI. The CDR3 loop reads CASSYQGGTETQYF. The CDR3 bases are TGTGCCAGCAGTTATCAAGGGGGAACAGAGACCCAGTACTTC.

This clonotype has ten or more counts. The chain employs TRBV2 and TRBJ1-5, with D possibly TRBD1 on 6 matching bases. The CDR3 is made up of 14 amino acids. Germline values: CDR1 SNHLY, CDR2 FYNNEI. Trimming stripped 4 bases from V and 5 bases from J, with 12 bases between. DNA of the CDR3: TGTGCCAGCAGTGTGGGGACACTTCATCAGCCCCAGCATTTT. Protein sequence: CASSVGTLHQPQHF.

This clonotype has at least ten counts. V usage is TRBV9 and J usage is TRBJ1-6, with D maybe TRBD1 (5 bases). Trimming pared 0 bases from V and 9 bases from J, leaving 13 bases between. The length of the CDR3 is 15 residues. Germline CDR1 reads SGDLS; CDR2 reads YYNGEE. CDR3 in amino acids: CASSVETGQPSPLHF. CDR3 coding DNA: TGTGCCAGCAGCGTAGAAACAGGACAACCTTCACCCCTCCACTTT.

Many counts were recorded for this clonotype. The chain links TRBV29-1 to TRBJ1-1, with D tentatively TRBD1 (6 bases). Trimming removed 4 bases from V and 2 bases from J, with 11 bases in between. This CDR3 has 13 residues. Germline V lookup: CDR1 SQVTM, CDR2 ANQGSEA. The CDR3 sequence is CSVAGARNTEAFF. DNA for the CDR3: TGCAGCGTTGCGGGGGCTCGAAACACTGAAGCTTTCTTT.

The J gene is TRBJ1-3, the V gene TRBV5-1; 7 positions match TRBD1. V was pared by 3 bases and J by 1 base, with 7 bases of the junction left unmatched. The CDR3 contains 16 residues. The germline gives CDR1 SGHRS, CDR2 YFSETQ. The CDR3 loop reads CASSWTGTASGNTIYF. CDR3 coding DNA: TGCGCCAGCAGCTGGACCGGGACAGCTTCTGGAAACACCATATATTTT.

This clonotype showed up many times. In DNA form, the CDR3 reads TGTGCCAGCAGCTTAATGGGACACCTTCAAGATACGCAGTATTTT. Translation gives CASSLMGHLQDTQYF. The chain links TRBV7-2 to TRBJ2-3, with D tentatively TRBD1 (6 bases). The CDR3 loop spans 15 amino acids. V was shortened by 2 bases and J by 5 bases, with 14 bases between the two germline ends. Germline assignment: CDR1 SGHTA and CDR2 FQGNSA. Drawing the rest from reference TRBV7-2 and TRBJ2-3, the complete variable domain is GAGVSQSPSNKVTEKGKDVELRCDPISGHTALYWYRQSLGQGLEFLIYFQGNSAPDKSGLPSDRFSAERTGGSVSTLTIQRTQQEDSAVYLCASSLMGHLQDTQYFGPGTRLTVL.

V usage is TRBV4-2 and J usage is TRBJ2-1; TRBD2 matches at 10 bases. The junction had 9 bases not matched to a gene; V was cut back by 4 bases and J by 0 bases. The CDR3 has 18 amino acids. Germline V gives CDR1 LGHNA, CDR2 YNFKEQ. The CDR3 sequence: CASSPVSSGSDSYNEQFF. For the CDR3, the DNA is TGTGCCAGCAGCCCCGTGTCTAGCGGGAGTGACTCCTACAATGAGCAGTTCTTC.

The chain couples TRBV6-5 to TRBJ2-7; TRBD2 matches at 11 bases. Looked up from germline, CDR1 is MNHEY and CDR2 is SVGAGI. Trimming at V came to 6 bases and at J to 2 bases, leaving 9 bases not matched to a gene. The CDR3 contains 16 residues. The CDR3 reads CASSPSRLAGTYEQYF. CDR3 coding DNA: TGTGCCAGCAGCCCGTCCCGACTAGCGGGAACCTACGAGCAGTACTTC.

The chain is built from TRBV13 and TRBJ1-6; D ambiguous. This CDR3 is built from 14 residues. Germline CDR1 and CDR2: PRHDT and FYEKMQ (reference sequence). V dropped 6 bases and J dropped 7 bases, with 13 bases sitting between them. CDR3 bases: TGTGCCAGCAGACCCGGCCTGCGGAATTCACCCCTCCACTTT. Its protein is CASRPGLRNSPLHF.